This TCR beta chain was recovered during a study of T cell repertoires in aging, cancer and after chemotherapy. Study overall: Donor ages fell into six groups from 30 or younger up to 70 or older. Overall study findings and caveats: Untreated cancer patients had significantly lower blood TCR diversity than age-matched healthy donors. In healthy donors, age-related TCR diversity loss mainly reflected lost richness. Across the chemotherapy interval, each cancer cohort showed higher median generation probability, suggesting thymic rebound.

There are a few counts of this clonotype. Its antigen is not known. Amplification of TCR beta used genomic DNA extracted from peripheral blood. The CDR3 loop spans 16 amino acids. With 2 bases clipped from V and 7 bases from J, the junction kept 4 bases outside the gene matches. Germline V gene lookup returns CDR1 SGHTA and CDR2 FQGTGA. TRB rearrangements spanning V, D and J were amplified using mixed TRB-A/B primers. MiXCR was run by TCRdb on the multiplex PCR reads, yielding one entry per CDR3 protein. Among around 10,000 distinct CDR3 sequences listed, about 24% were seen once. The sample consisted of blood. V gene TRBV7-3 combines with J gene TRBJ2-1, with 14 positions matching TRBD2. The sequence was collected from a human donor in good health. The CDR3 loop reads CASSLGGLAGDNEQFF. DNA for the CDR3: TGTGCCAGCAGCTTAGGGGGACTAGCGGGAGATAATGAGCAGTTCTTC.